Listed here is a single T cell receptor beta chain. Its target is not known. The data originate from a study of cytomegalovirus exposure and HLA in healthy donors. The study's findings and limits: Reported performance of the classifier showed diagnosis of cytomegalovirus status with high specificity and sensitivity.

Only in-frame clones appear in the TCRdb table, and some are missing; sequencing was by immunoSEQ multiplex PCR. The repertoire holds tens of thousands of clones, with less than 96% as singletons. The sequenced sample was PBMCs. The receptor was derived from a man aged 18 to 30 in good health and CMV-seropositive.

The CDR3: CASSLGQGMNTEAFF. In DNA, the CDR3 is TGTGCCAGCAGCCTAGGACAGGGCATGAACACTGAAGCTTTCTTT. V usage is TRBV7-9 and J usage is TRBJ1-1, with 8 bases aligning to TRBD1. Trimming at V came to 5 bases and at J to 0 bases, leaving 5 bases not matched to a gene. Germline V gene data show CDR1 as SEHNR and CDR2 as FQNEAQ (reference sequence). This CDR3 comprises 15 residues.